Presented here are 27 T cell receptor beta chains from one specimen sequenced in a study of T cell responses to AZD1222 COVID-19 vaccine. The repertoire was sequenced with immunoSEQ multiplex PCR; TCRdb's copy has only in-frame clones and lacks some. The sample comprises approximately 150,000 clones, around 83% of which are singletons, and over 4.5% rests with the top ten. This specimen was peripheral blood, taken 28 days after the second AZD1222 dose. These receptors were obtained from an adult who received the AZD1222 COVID-19 vaccine.

The rearrangement joins TRBV7-2 to TRBJ1-3; 7 positions agree with TRBD1. The germline V gene has CDR1 SGHTA and CDR2 FQGNSA. The length of the CDR3 is 16 residues. Losses at the gene ends were 5 bases for V and 2 bases for J; bases not matched to a gene: 9. DNA for the CDR3: TGTGCCAGCAGCCCCGGTACGACAGGGCCTGGAAACACCATATATTTT. Amino acids: CASSPGTTGPGNTIYF.

The rearrangement uses TRBV6-9 and TRBJ2-1, with 8 nucleotides matching TRBD1. V gave up 2 bases and J gave up 3 bases; unmatched junction bases: 9. The CDR3 loop spans 17 amino acids. Looked up from germline, CDR1 is MNHGY and CDR2 is SVAAGI. The CDR3 nucleotides are TGTGCCAGCAGTTATCCATACAACAGGGGGATCTACAATGAGCAGTTCTTC. It yields the protein CASSYPYNRGIYNEQFF.

The chain recombines TRBV5-1 with TRBJ1-1, with a weak D call TRBD1 (5 bases). This CDR3 is 15 amino acids long. Germline V gene data show CDR1 as SGHRS and CDR2 as YFSETQ. The V end was cut by 4 bases, the J end by 0 bases, with 13 bases between. The CDR3 sequence is CASSQPPGLNTEAFF. In DNA, the CDR3 is TGCGCCAGCAGCCAACCCCCGGGACTGAACACTGAAGCTTTCTTT.

This clone was seen only once. The CDR3 DNA follows: TGTGCCAGCAGCGTTACCCATCTGCAGTATTTT. Residues: CASSVTHLQYF. The V gene is TRBV7-6, the J gene TRBJ2-3; D not resolved. The CDR3 covers 11 residues. Germline CDR1 SGHVS, CDR2 FNYEAQ. V dropped 5 bases and J dropped 11 bases, with 11 bases sitting between them.

The chain carries TRBV5-1 and TRBJ1-5; D perhaps matches TRBD1 (6 bases). This CDR3 has 13 residues. Germline lookup yields CDR1 SGHRS and CDR2 YFSETQ. The V gene lost 4 bases and the J gene lost 6 bases, with 11 bases spanning the gap. DNA for the CDR3: TGCGCCAGCAGCCTACAGGGTCTTCAGCCCCAGCATTTT. Translated, it gives CASSLQGLQPQHF.

The chain uses TRBV28 and TRBJ2-6; D unclear. Germline assignment: CDR1 MDHEN and CDR2 SYDVKM. Between the trimmed V and J ends, which lost 8 bases and 5 bases, there was a span of 13 bases. The CDR3 loop spans 14 amino acids. The chain's CDR3 is CASAIPGRANVLTF. The CDR3 DNA sequence: TGTGCCAGCGCCATTCCCGGTCGGGCCAACGTCCTGACTTTC.

The chain is built from TRBV14 and TRBJ2-7; D is unresolved. CDR1 is SGHDN, CDR2 FVKESK, per germline. V gave up 4 bases and J gave up 3 bases, with 13 bases separating them. CDR3 length equals 14 residues. For the CDR3, the DNA is TGTGCCAGCAGCCTAGACACCGTACACTACGAGCAGTACTTC. Protein: CASSLDTVHYEQYF.

This chain links TRBV2 with TRBJ2-3, with 8 bases matching TRBD2. This CDR3 has 15 amino acids. The germline V gene encodes CDR1 SNHLY and CDR2 FYNNEI. J lost 2 bases, V lost 4 bases, and 5 bases had no gene match. CDR3 in amino acids: CASSGLAGITDTQYF. DNA for the CDR3: TGTGCCAGCAGTGGCCTAGCGGGCATCACAGATACGCAGTATTTT.

The gene calls are TRBV15 and TRBJ2-1; possibly TRBD1 or TRBD2 for D (5 bases each). Deletions cut 0 bases from V and 14 bases from J, with 14 bases between. The CDR3 sequence is 13 residues long. The germline CDR1 and CDR2 sequences are LNHNV and YYDKDF (reference sequence). CDR3 nucleotides: TGTGCCACCAGCAGAGACCTGGGGGAATCGAAGTTCTTC. It specifies CATSRDLGESKFF.

The chain joins TRBV27 to TRBJ2-7, with TRBD1 matching over 8 bases. Germline V gene lookup returns CDR1 MNHEY and CDR2 SMNVEV (reference sequence). The CDR3 is 15 amino acids. The ends lost 7 bases at V and 5 bases at J; junction bases unmatched: 13. In DNA form, the CDR3 reads TGTGCCAGCAACTATGGTGGACAGGGAAACCACGAGCAGTACTTC. Protein sequence: CASNYGGQGNHEQYF.

V usage is TRBV12-5 and J usage is TRBJ1-3; D is possibly TRBD1 (6 bases). The V gene lost 7 bases and the J gene lost 4 bases, with 17 bases spanning the gap. The CDR3 is 15 amino acids. The germline V gene has CDR1 LGHNT and CDR2 FRNRAP. CDR3 residues: CASARGGTAGNTIYF. The DNA of the CDR3 is TGTGCTAGTGCCCGAGGGGGTACGGCCGGAAACACCATATATTTT.

This rearrangement joins TRBV20-1 to TRBJ1-4; no definite D call. CDR3 length equals 11 residues. CDR1 DFQATT and CDR2 SNEGSKA come from the germline V gene (reference sequence). The V and J ends lost 6 bases and 5 bases respectively, with 7 bases between them. The CDR3 coding sequence is TGCAGTGCGACCTTGAATGAAAAACTGTTTTTT. It translates to CSATLNEKLFF.

This chain links TRBV19 with TRBJ1-2; 7 nucleotides align to TRBD1. V gave up 5 bases and J gave up 8 bases; unmatched junction bases: 14. Germline values: CDR1 LNHDA, CDR2 SQIVND (reference sequence). The CDR3 totals 15 residues. For the CDR3, the DNA is TGTGCCAGTAGTTTTAGGGGGCCTGCTATTGACGGCTACACCTTC. This codes for CASSFRGPAIDGYTF.

The chain employs TRBV10-3 and TRBJ1-1; D is possibly TRBD1 (6 bases). The CDR3 has 14 residues. Trimming stripped 0 bases from V and 3 bases from J, with 8 bases between. Germline V gene lookup returns CDR1 ENHRY and CDR2 SYGVKD. The CDR3 reads CAISESHRDTEAFF. The DNA of the CDR3 is TGTGCCATCAGTGAGTCACACAGGGACACTGAAGCTTTCTTT.

The chain couples TRBV11-2 to TRBJ2-7; 9 bases align to TRBD1. V was pared by 3 bases and J by 3 bases, with 3 bases of the junction left unmatched. CDR3 size: 14 residues. The germline CDR1 and CDR2 sequences are SGHAT and FQNNGV. The CDR3 region is CASSLGQGIYEQYF. CDR3 sequence (DNA): TGTGCCAGCAGCTTGGGACAGGGAATCTACGAGCAGTACTTC. Filled out from reference TRBV11-2 and TRBJ2-7, the complete variable domain reads EAGVAQSPRYKIIEKRQSVAFWCNPISGHATLYWYQQILGQGPKLLIQFQNNGVVDDSQLPKDRFSAERLKGVDSTLKIQPAKLEDSAVYLCASSLGQGIYEQYFGPGTRLTVT.

The rearrangement uses TRBV7-2 and TRBJ2-1, with 7 nucleotides matching TRBD2. Germline V gene sequence: CDR1 SGHTA, CDR2 FQGNSA. V shed 0 bases, J shed 3 bases, and the junction held 2 bases outside the gene matches. CDR3 size: 15 residues. The CDR3 DNA sequence: TGTGCCAGCAGCTTAGCGGGGGGGGACTACAATGAGCAGTTCTTC. It encodes CASSLAGGDYNEQFF.

This clone has more than one count but fewer than ten. The chain employs TRBV10-3 and TRBJ2-1; TRBD1 agrees at 12 bases. From germline, CDR1 is ENHRY and CDR2 SYGVKD. This CDR3 is 14 amino acids long. V dropped 6 bases and J dropped 4; count of bases not matched to a gene: 1. In nucleotides, the CDR3 is TGTGCCATCAGGGGACAGGGGGCGTACAATGAGCAGTTCTTC. This encodes CAIRGQGAYNEQFF.

This clone was seen just once. This chain uses TRBV5-1 with TRBJ1-4, with 7 positions matching TRBD1. The CDR3 sequence is 17 residues long. V was clipped by 0 bases and J by 8 bases; unmatched bases: 13. Germline V gene data show CDR1 as SGHRS and CDR2 as YFSETQ. The CDR3 nucleotides are TGCGCCAGCAGCTTGGAGATCGGTCGGACAGGAAGGGAAAAACTGTTTTTT. This encodes CASSLEIGRTGREKLFF.

The V call is TRBV19, the J call TRBJ2-2; D is uncertain. The ends were cut back, 3 bases at V and 1 base at J, with 12 bases in the middle. The CDR3 length is 16 residues. Germline V gives CDR1 LNHDA, CDR2 SQIVND (reference sequence). Here the CDR3 reads CASSMVGWGNTGELFF. As DNA, the CDR3 is TGTGCCAGTAGTATGGTGGGGTGGGGGAACACCGGGGAGCTGTTTTTT.

The chain uses TRBV4-1 and TRBJ1-5; D is perhaps TRBD1 (6 bases). The CDR3 contains 18 residues. Looked up from germline, CDR1 is MGHRA and CDR2 is YSYEKL. The V and J ends lost 1 base and 0 bases respectively, with 16 bases between them. CDR3: CASSQVGGAGYSNQPQHF. The CDR3 bases are TGCGCCAGCAGCCAAGTGGGGGGGGCAGGTTATAGCAATCAGCCCCAGCATTTT.

This clone came up a few times. The same CDR3 also results from other DNA sequences found in this sample. The gene calls are TRBV24-1 and TRBJ1-4; D is ambiguous. Per the germline V gene, CDR1 is KGHDR and CDR2 is SFDVKD. V shed 3 bases and J shed 5 bases, with 3 bases lying between them. This CDR3 is 12 amino acids long. Written as DNA, the CDR3 is TGTGCCACCAGTGATCTGAATGAAAAACTGTTTTTT. It specifies CATSDLNEKLFF.

The chain combines TRBV4-1 with TRBJ2-5; TRBD1 is a possible D gene (6 bases). The CDR3 loop spans 15 amino acids. The germline V and J ends were trimmed by 2 bases and 2 bases, with 12 bases remaining between them. Looked up from germline, CDR1 is MGHRA and CDR2 is YSYEKL. CDR3 loop: CASSQSQGRQETQYF. CDR3 coding DNA: TGCGCCAGCAGCCAATCACAGGGAAGGCAAGAGACCCAGTACTTC.

In this sample, this clone turned up a few times. This chain connects TRBV29-1 to TRBJ1-2; D ambiguous. The germline gives CDR1 SQVTM, CDR2 ANQGSEA. Trimming took 2 bases from V and 2 from J, leaving 6 bases between them. CDR3 length equals 12 residues. The CDR3 loop is CSVELLNYGYTF. DNA of the CDR3: TGCAGCGTTGAACTTCTGAACTATGGCTACACCTTC.

The rearrangement uses TRBV14 and TRBJ2-5; possible D gene TRBD2, 7 bases. V gave up 1 base and J gave up 2 bases, with 11 bases separating them. In germline, CDR1 is SGHDN, CDR2 FVKESK. CDR3 size: 15 residues. For the CDR3, the DNA is TGTGCCAGCAGCCAAGCACGGGGGGCTCAAGAGACCCAGTACTTC. This gives the protein CASSQARGAQETQYF.

The V call is TRBV21-1, the J call TRBJ1-2; the table gives TRBD1 as D, unverified against the DNA. TRBV21-1 is assigned pseudogene status. This CDR3 comprises 17 residues. Here the CDR3 DNA reads TGTGCCAGCAGCAAAGCCTACTCAGGGAAGGAGAACTATGGCTACACCTTC. The encoded protein is CASSKAYSGKENYGYTF.

The genes are TRBV6-1 and TRBJ1-1; D is undetermined. With 1 base removed from V and 4 bases from J, the gap between germline ends came to 7 bases. The CDR3 consists of 13 residues. The germline V gene encodes CDR1 MNHNS and CDR2 SASEGT. In DNA, the CDR3 is TGTGCCAGCAGTGAAGTGGCGCCCACTGAAGCTTTCTTT. It is translated as CASSEVAPTEAFF.

This rearrangement joins TRBV13 to TRBJ2-1; 15 bases align to TRBD2. Losses at the gene ends were 8 bases for V and 9 bases for J; bases not matched to a gene: 2. This CDR3 spans 13 amino acids. In germline, CDR1 is PRHDT, CDR2 FYEKMQ (reference sequence). The CDR3 nucleotides are TGTGCCAGCGGGGGACTAGCGGGAGGTGAGCAGTTCTTC. Translating it yields CASGGLAGGEQFF.